The rows below give T cell receptor beta chains drawn from one sample of a study of CD8+ T cells in alopecia areata. Profiled with immunoSEQ multiplex PCR; TCRdb holds only in-frame clones, not every one. The sample contains 200,000 to 250,000 clones, less than 65% of which appear only once. The sequencing used CD4+ T cells sorted from blood, collected at week 4, from a patient treated with tofacitinib. Receptors originate from a human donor with alopecia areata. Each CDR3 is given with its conserved first and last residue. A D gene is named only where the DNA matches it firmly. Size is stated for part of the rows, as once, few or many counts, or as a class when the clone is expanded.

D gene	V gene	clone size	J gene	CDR3 DNA	CDR3 protein
TRBD1	TRBV6-5	.	TRBJ1-6	TGTGCCAGCAGTTTGGGGGGACAGGGAGGCTCACCCCTCCACTTT	CASSLGGQGGSPLHF
TRBD1	TRBV7-4	.	TRBJ1-5	TGTGCCAGCAGTGGTCGACAGGGGCGATTCCATAGCAATCAGCCCCAGCATTTT	CASSGRQGRFHSNQPQHF
.	TRBV11-2	few	TRBJ2-5	TGTGCCAGCAGCTTTTCGAGAGAGACCCAGTACTTC	CASSFSRETQYF
TRBD2	TRBV30	.	TRBJ2-1	TGTGCCTGGAATCGGGTAGCGGGGGAATACAATGAGCAGTTCTTC	CAWNRVAGEYNEQFF
TRBD2	TRBV10-3	.	TRBJ2-2	TGTGCCATCAGTGAGATCCGTCCCACGGGGGGGGCGAACACCGGGGAGCTGTTTTTT	CAISEIRPTGGANTGELFF
.	TRBV30	.	TRBJ2-5	TGTGCCTGGAGACGTCCGAGGGTCCAAGAGACCCAGTACTTC	CAWRRPRVQETQYF
.	TRBV7-2	few	TRBJ1-1	TGTGCCAGCAGCTTAGAAACAGGTCGTGTGGATGGTGAAGCTTTCTTT	CASSLETGRVDGEAFF
.	TRBV7-2	few	TRBJ2-7	TGTGCCAGCAGCTCAATCAGGGGTCCCTCCTACGAGCAGTACTTC	CASSSIRGPSYEQYF
TRBD1	TRBV6-1	.	TRBJ2-7	TGTGCCAGCAGACGCGGACAGGGCTACGAGCAGTACTTC	CASRRGQGYEQYF
.	TRBV7-2	once	TRBJ1-2	TGTGCCAGCAGCACCGACAGGACTCTTGGCTACACCTTC	CASSTDRTLGYTF
.	TRBV11-3	.	TRBJ2-7	TGTGCCAGCAGCTTAGGGGCTGGGGACTACGAGCAGTACTTC	CASSLGAGDYEQYF
TRBD1	TRBV7-8	.	TRBJ1-2	TGTGCCAGCAGCTTATCCGACAGGGTTGGGGGCTACACCTTC	CASSLSDRVGGYTF
.	TRBV7-9	few	TRBJ2-1	TGTGCCAGCAGCCCACTCTATTGGGGCTCCTACAATGAGCAGTTCTTC	CASSPLYWGSYNEQFF
.	TRBV4-3	.	TRBJ1-6	TGCGCCAGCAGCCAAGATTTTACTTATTCACCCCTCCACTTT	CASSQDFTYSPLHF
.	TRBV6-5	few	TRBJ1-2	TGTGCCAGCAGTTACCGAGCAGGCCTACTCTATGGCTACACCTTC	CASSYRAGLLYGYTF
.	TRBV15	.	TRBJ1-1	TGTGCCACCAGCCCCCGTGTGAACACTGAAGCTTTCTTT	CATSPRVNTEAFF
.	TRBV13	.	TRBJ2-7	TGTGCCAGCAGCTTACGAGGGCCCTCCTACGAGCAGTACTTC	CASSLRGPSYEQYF
TRBD1	TRBV6-5	few	TRBJ1-1	TGTGCCAGCAGACAGGGGGCGGTTGGTGAAGCTTTCTTT	CASRQGAVGEAFF
.	TRBV29-1	.	TRBJ2-7	TGCAGCGTCGGGACTGGGGGGAAGGTCGAGCAGTACTTC	CSVGTGGKVEQYF
.	TRBV12-5	few	TRBJ1-1	TGTGCTAGTGGTCTTACAGGGAAGAGCACTGAAGCTTTCTTT	CASGLTGKSTEAFF
.	TRBV18	.	TRBJ2-5	TGTGCCAGCTCAGCCCGGGGGCAAGAGACCCAGTACTTC	CASSARGQETQYF
.	TRBV4-3	.	TRBJ2-5	TGCGCCAGCAGCCAAGAAATCGGGGCCTGGGAGACCCAGTACTTC	CASSQEIGAWETQYF